This T cell receptor (beta chain) was sequenced for a study of T cell responses to AZD1222 COVID-19 vaccine. Here immunoSEQ multiplex PCR was the method, and the copy in TCRdb shows in-frame clones only, minus some. Of fewer than 150,000 clones listed, roughly 93% were seen once; the top ten hold 3.1%. Germline lookup yields CDR1 SNHLY and CDR2 FYNNEI. The germline V and J ends were trimmed by 6 bases and 4 bases, with 21 bases remaining between them. This CDR3 has 16 amino acids. General study results and limits: There were repertoire samples only from the period after the peak T cell response. Nearly half of unique spike-specific TCRs reportedly avoided B.1.351 and B.1.1.7 mutated regions. Of the AZD1222 recipients, only 5 or 6 were seropositive at baseline. Spike-specific TCR breadth and depth grew following two AZD1222 doses.

Note on this clone: The target antigen is unknown.

The input for sequencing was peripheral blood, taken on day 0 of AZD1222 vaccination. This clonotype originated in an adult in good health. The chain joins TRBV2 to TRBJ2-5; D is unclear. The CDR3 DNA follows: TGTGCCAGCAGCGCAGACGGATCCTATTCAGGAGAGACCCAGTACTTC. It translates to CASSADGSYSGETQYF.